The 22 T cell receptor beta chains below come from one sample, sequenced in a study of blood T cell repertoires in COVID-19. The protocol was immunoSEQ multiplex PCR, while the TCRdb copy is restricted to in-frame clones and leaves out a portion. The table includes over 200,000 clones, approximately 80% detected once. Sample: PBMCs or T cells enriched from blood (not recorded which). All receptors come from a man aged 35-49 years who had recovered from COVID-19.

The chain employs TRBV4-3 and TRBJ2-4; D gene uncertain. V was trimmed by 0 bases and J by 0 bases, leaving 12 bases between them. Per the germline V gene, CDR1 is LGHNA and CDR2 is YSLEER. The CDR3 runs 17 residues. CDR3 DNA sequence: TGCGCCAGCAGCCAAGATCCCCTGGGCTTAGCCAAAAACATTCAGTACTTC. Translation gives CASSQDPLGLAKNIQYF.

V is TRBV12-3 or TRBV12-4 and J is TRBJ2-7; 7 positions agree with TRBD1. There are 13 residues in the CDR3. The J segment lost 0 bases and the V segment lost 6 bases, leaving 2 bases of the junction unmatched. Written as DNA, the CDR3 is TGTGCCAGCAGGTACAGGGGCTCCTACGAGCAGTACTTC. Translated, it gives CASRYRGSYEQYF.

This clone was observed a few times. Other DNA sequences in this specimen translate into the identical CDR3. The V call is TRBV7-9, the J call TRBJ2-1, with 14 bases identical to TRBD2. The V segment lost 3 bases and the J segment 4 bases; nucleotides outside the gene matches: 2. Germline CDR1 SEHNR, CDR2 FQNEAQ (reference sequence). The CDR3 is made up of 16 amino acids. CDR3 loop: CASSLGLAGEYNEQFF. The DNA of the CDR3 is TGTGCCAGCAGCTTGGGACTAGCGGGGGAATACAATGAGCAGTTCTTC.

The rearrangement joins TRBV12-5 to TRBJ1-6; D remains ambiguous. This CDR3 region has 11 residues. V lost 6 bases to trimming and J lost 9 bases, with 6 bases between them. Germline V gene lookup returns CDR1 LGHNT and CDR2 FRNRAP. The CDR3 DNA reads as TGTGCTAGTGGCTCCTTTTCACCCCTCCACTTT. Translating gives CASGSFSPLHF.

The rearrangement links TRBV5-1 to TRBJ1-4, with unresolved D. Germline V gene lookup returns CDR1 SGHRS and CDR2 YFSETQ. The CDR3 loop spans 14 amino acids. The germline V and J ends were trimmed by 4 bases and 8 bases, with 15 bases remaining between them. The CDR3 nucleotides read TGCGCCAGCAGCCCGCGGGCGGCCGCCGAAAAACTGTTTTTT. This translates into CASSPRAAAEKLFF.

J is TRBJ2-1 and V is TRBV9, with 9 nucleotides matching TRBD1. The trim removed 0 bases at V and 6 bases at J, leaving 10 bases unmatched. Germline V gives CDR1 SGDLS, CDR2 YYNGEE. The CDR3 is made up of 17 amino acids. The chain's CDR3 is CASSVDGGDRVFNEQFF. The CDR3 nucleotides read TGTGCCAGCAGCGTAGATGGCGGGGACAGGGTATTCAATGAGCAGTTCTTC.

The chain employs TRBV9 and TRBJ2-7, with unresolved D. Germline lookup yields CDR1 SGDLS and CDR2 YYNGEE. V was pared by 0 bases and J by 3 bases, with 7 bases between. There are 13 residues in the CDR3. DNA of the CDR3: TGTGCCAGCAGCGTAGTTGCCGGCTACGAGCAGTACTTC. It yields the protein CASSVVAGYEQYF. The variable domain in full, with the rest retrieved from reference TRBV9 and TRBJ2-7, is DSGVTQTPKHLITATGQRVTLRCSPRSGDLSVYWYQQSLDQGLQFLIQYYNGEERAKGNILERFSAQQFPDLHSELNLSSLELGDSALYFCASSVVAGYEQYFGPGTRLTVT.

The chain has TRBV28 and TRBJ2-5; 10 positions agree with TRBD1. Germline assignment: CDR1 MDHEN and CDR2 SYDVKM. This CDR3 has 16 residues. The V gene end was trimmed by 5 bases and the J gene end by 0 bases; junction bases not matched to a gene: 6. CDR3 loop: CASSPSGTGDQETQYF. The CDR3 bases are TGTGCCAGCAGTCCGTCCGGGACAGGGGACCAAGAGACCCAGTACTTC.

The CDR3 coding sequence is TGCAGCGTCTCCCGGGACACCTATGGCTACACCTTC. Protein: CSVSRDTYGYTF. The chain joins TRBV29-1 to TRBJ1-2; tentatively, D is TRBD1 (6 bases). The CDR3 runs 12 residues. From germline, CDR1 is SQVTM and CDR2 ANQGSEA. V lost 6 bases to trimming and J lost 4 bases, with 12 bases between them. The full variable domain, rest sourced from reference TRBV29-1 and TRBJ1-2, is SAVISQKPSRDICQRGTSLTIQCQVDSQVTMMFWYRQQPGQSLTLIATANQGSEATYESGFVIDKFPISRPNLTFSTLTVSNMSPEDSSIYLCSVSRDTYGYTFGSGTRLTVV.

This chain uses TRBV10-2 with TRBJ1-6; tentative D call: TRBD1 (6 bases). The germline gives CDR1 WSHSY, CDR2 SAAADI. Trimming took off 6 bases at V and 5 bases at J, with 11 bases between the two ends. The CDR3 spans 14 residues. CDR3 protein: CASRRTEDNSPLHF. The CDR3 region has the DNA TGCGCCAGCAGGCGGACAGAGGATAATTCACCCCTCCACTTT.

V and J are TRBV5-6 and TRBJ2-7; D possibly corresponds to TRBD2 (5 bases). V dropped 1 base and J dropped 0 bases, with 14 bases sitting between them. Per germline, CDR1 SGHDT and CDR2 YYEEEE. The CDR3 length is 16 residues. CDR3 sequence reads: CASSLSGVLSSYEQYF. The CDR3 DNA reads as TGTGCCAGCAGCTTGTCCGGGGTTCTTAGCTCCTACGAGCAGTACTTC.

The chain couples TRBV21-1 to TRBJ2-7; the listed D gene, TRBD2, was not tested against the DNA. TRBV21-1 has pseudogene status. The CDR3 spans 19 residues. CDR3 protein: CASSRPPSDGGSHSYEQYF. The CDR3 DNA sequence: TGTGCCAGCAGCCGCCCTCCCTCAGACGGGGGGTCCCACTCCTACGAGCAGTACTTC.

The chain combines TRBV7-2 with TRBJ2-7; possibly TRBD2 for D (6 bases). Germline V lookup: CDR1 SGHTA, CDR2 FQGNSA. V was clipped by 0 bases and J by 6 bases, with 21 bases between them. The CDR3 contains 17 residues. The CDR3: CASSLAAMRGRGGEQYF. For the CDR3, the DNA is TGTGCCAGCAGCTTAGCCGCGATGAGGGGAAGGGGAGGCGAGCAGTACTTC.

The rearrangement joins TRBV5-1 to TRBJ1-6; no reliable D call. From germline, CDR1 is SGHRS and CDR2 YFSETQ. This CDR3 is 14 amino acids long. The V end was cut by 0 bases, the J end by 11 bases, with 12 bases between. The DNA for the CDR3 is TGCGCCAGCAGCTTGGATTCCGAGTACCCACCCCTCCACTTT. Residues: CASSLDSEYPPLHF. The full variable domain, rest sourced from reference TRBV5-1 and TRBJ1-6, is KAGVTQTPRYLIKTRGQQVTLSCSPISGHRSVSWYQQTPGQGLQFLFEYFSETQRNKGNFPGRFSGRQFSNSRSEMNVSTLELGDSALYLCASSLDSEYPPLHFGNGTRLTVT.

This clone showed up just a few times. The J gene is TRBJ1-2, the V gene TRBV3-1 (or the pseudogene TRBV3-2), with TRBD1 matching 7 bases. There are 14 residues in the CDR3. V lost 0 bases to trimming and J lost 5 bases; unmatched junction nucleotides: 3. Per the germline V gene, CDR1 is LGHDT and CDR2 is YNNKEL (reference sequence). As DNA, the CDR3 is TGTGCCAGCAGCCAAGACCTACAGGGGTATGGCTACACCTTC. This sequence encodes CASSQDLQGYGYTF.

The chain links TRBV15 to TRBJ2-7; TRBD2 agrees at 9 bases. CDR3 length equals 14 residues. J was trimmed by 7 bases and V by 2 bases; bases with no gene match: 6. Germline CDR1 and CDR2: LNHNV and YYDKDF (reference sequence). The CDR3 nucleotides read TGTGCCACCAGCAGAATCGGACTAGCGAGGGAGCAGTACTTC. Its translation: CATSRIGLAREQYF. Full variable domain (missing parts from reference TRBV15 and TRBJ2-7): DAMVIQNPRYQVTQFGKPVTLSCSQTLNHNVMYWYQQKSSQAPKLLFHYYDKDFNNEADTPDNFQSRRPNTSFCFLDIRSPGLGDTAMYLCATSRIGLAREQYFGPGTRLTVT.

The gene calls are TRBV7-9 and TRBJ1-2; D call uncertain. CDR1 and CDR2 from the germline V gene are SEHNR and FQNEAQ (reference sequence). The CDR3 totals 14 residues. The germline V and J ends were trimmed by 1 base and 8 bases, with 14 bases remaining between them. CDR3 coding DNA: TGTGCCAGCAGCTTAGAATTGGCCTCCCCGGGCTACACCTTC. This encodes CASSLELASPGYTF.

The chain couples TRBV4-2 to TRBJ1-5; TRBD1 matches at 9 bases. With 0 bases clipped from V and 7 bases from J, the junction kept 7 bases outside the gene matches. The CDR3 has 16 residues. Germline assignment: CDR1 LGHNA and CDR2 YNFKEQ. The CDR3 is CASSQDTGTGKQPQHF. The CDR3, as DNA: TGTGCCAGCAGCCAAGACACCGGGACAGGGAAACAGCCCCAGCATTTT.

This clone was counted only a few times. The rearrangement joins TRBV5-5 to TRBJ2-1; perhaps TRBD2 as D (6 bases). Germline CDR1 is SGHKS and CDR2 is YYEKEE (reference sequence). Trimming removed 0 bases from V and 9 bases from J, with 16 bases in between. The CDR3 has 15 amino acids. CDR3 sequence: CASSLGASEGGEQFF. The CDR3 DNA reads TGTGCCAGCAGCTTGGGGGCTAGCGAGGGTGGTGAGCAGTTCTTC. Full variable domain (missing parts from reference TRBV5-5 and TRBJ2-1): DAGVTQSPTHLIKTRGQQVTLRCSPISGHKSVSWYQQVLGQGPQFIFQYYEKEERGRGNFPDRFSARQFPNYSSELNVNALLLGDSALYLCASSLGASEGGEQFFGPGTRLTVL.

CDR3 loop: CASSQQGNEQFF. Written as DNA, the CDR3 is TGTGCCAGCAGTCAACAGGGTAATGAGCAGTTCTTC. This sequence joins TRBV28 and TRBJ2-1, with D maybe TRBD1 (6 bases). Germline V gene lookup returns CDR1 MDHEN and CDR2 SYDVKM. The V gene lost 5 bases and the J gene lost 7 bases, with 9 bases spanning the gap. The CDR3 spans 12 residues.

This chain joins TRBV11-2 and TRBJ1-2; 9 nucleotides agree with TRBD1. The length of the CDR3 is 16 residues. The V segment lost 4 bases and the J segment 8 bases; nucleotides outside the gene matches: 14. The germline V gene encodes CDR1 SGHAT and CDR2 FQNNGV. The CDR3 sequence: CASSYDPGQGSWGYTF. In DNA, the CDR3 is TGTGCCAGCAGCTATGATCCGGGACAGGGATCATGGGGCTACACCTTC.

This sequence joins TRBV7-2 and TRBJ1-3; no firm D call. Looked up from germline, CDR1 is SGHTA and CDR2 is FQGNSA. V lost 5 bases, J lost 2 bases, and 13 bases lay in between. There are 15 residues in the CDR3. The CDR3 is CASSGDGVAGNTIYF. CDR3 bases: TGTGCCAGCAGCGGCGACGGGGTGGCTGGAAACACCATATATTTT.